The 7 T cell receptor beta chains below come from one sample, sequenced in a study of CD8 T cells in Susac syndrome. Random hexamers were used to reverse transcribe the RNA input (0.5 to 1 ug). TCRdb redid the calling of the immunoSEQ multiplex PCR reads with MiXCR, one entry per CDR3 protein. The table lists roughly 130,000 distinct CDR3 sequences, 90% to 95% of them singletons. Sequencing input: CD4+ T cells from PBMCs. Receptor source: a human donor in good health.

The chain carries TRBV7-2 and TRBJ2-2, with D uncertain. Trimming pared 2 bases from V and 1 base from J, leaving 11 bases between. The CDR3 is 16 amino acids. The germline V gene has CDR1 SGHTA and CDR2 FQGNSA. CDR3 sequence: CASSLKAALNTGELFF. The CDR3 bases are TGTGCCAGCAGCTTAAAGGCGGCCCTGAACACCGGGGAGCTGTTTTTT.

This chain joins TRBV28 and TRBJ2-7; weak D call: TRBD2 (6 bases). Trimming took off 6 bases at V and 4 bases at J, with 19 bases between the two ends. CDR1 and CDR2 (germline): MDHEN, SYDVKM. This CDR3 has 15 residues. The CDR3 reads CASSQGPSGGYEQYF. CDR3 nucleotides: TGTGCCAGCAGCCAGGGTCCGTCCGGGGGTTACGAGCAGTACTTC.

This clonotype showed up just once. The chain is built from TRBV3-1 and TRBJ1-1, with D maybe TRBD1 (5 bases). Germline V CDR1 and CDR2: LGHDT, YNNKEL (reference sequence). There are 14 residues in the CDR3. The V gene lost 4 bases and the J gene lost 0 bases, with 9 bases spanning the gap. The CDR3 sequence is CASSPETVNTEAFF. CDR3 coding DNA: TGTGCCAGCAGCCCGGAGACAGTGAACACTGAAGCTTTCTTT. Filled out from reference TRBV3-1 and TRBJ1-1, the complete variable domain reads DTAVSQTPKYLVTQMGNDKSIKCEQNLGHDTMYWYKQDSKKFLKIMFSYNNKELIINETVPNRFSPKSPDKAHLNLHINSLELGDSAVYFCASSPETVNTEAFFGQGTRLTVV.

This rearrangement joins TRBV14 to TRBJ2-7; 13 bases are shared with TRBD2. Germline V CDR1 and CDR2: SGHDN, FVKESK. The CDR3 covers 15 residues. V gave up 4 bases and J gave up 6 bases; unmatched junction bases: 6. The CDR3 reads CASSRGLAGVSEQYF. In DNA form, the CDR3 reads TGTGCCAGCAGCCGAGGACTAGCGGGAGTTTCCGAGCAGTACTTC.

This rearrangement joins TRBV5-4 to TRBJ2-5; 7 nucleotides match TRBD2. J gave up 5 bases and V 4 bases, and 8 bases lay outside the gene matches. From germline, CDR1 is SGHNT and CDR2 YYREEE (reference sequence). This CDR3 comprises 14 residues. The CDR3 reads CASSELALGETQYF. In DNA form, the CDR3 reads TGTGCCAGCAGCGAACTAGCGTTAGGGGAGACCCAGTACTTC.

The rearrangement uses TRBV3-1 and TRBJ2-7; possible D gene TRBD2, 7 bases. CDR1 and CDR2 (germline): LGHDT, YNNKEL (reference sequence). This CDR3 contains 13 residues. Trimming took off 4 bases at V and 6 bases at J, with 13 bases between the two ends. This chain's CDR3 is CASSPWGGAEQYF. The CDR3 region has the DNA TGTGCCAGCAGCCCCTGGGGGGGGGCCGAGCAGTACTTC.

The chain uses TRBV29-1 and TRBJ2-1; the D gene is possibly TRBD2 (6 bases). CDR1 and CDR2 (germline): SQVTM, ANQGSEA. CDR3 size: 14 residues. Deletions cut 0 bases from V and 5 bases from J, with 11 bases between. CDR3 loop: CSVEDRRTNNEQFF. CDR3 DNA sequence: TGCAGCGTTGAAGATAGGAGGACTAACAATGAGCAGTTCTTC.